This section outlines one T cell receptor (beta chain) sequence together with its context. J was trimmed by 4 bases and V by 0 bases; bases with no gene match: 8. Per germline, CDR1 SGDLS and CDR2 YYNGEE. This CDR3 region has 16 residues. TCRdb's table, derived via immunoSEQ multiplex PCR, lists solely in-frame clones and lacks some. The profile covers tens of thousands of clones, with roughly 89% appearing a single time and roughly 4% taken by the ten largest. The sample comes from a study of T cell changes during pregnancy in multiple sclerosis. The chain is built from TRBV9 and TRBJ2-3, with 7 bases lining up with TRBD2. Sample: CD8+ T cells from peripheral blood mononuclear cells, taken in the third trimester of pregnancy. This receptor was identified in a female donor with multiple sclerosis, enrolled in a pregnancy study. The CDR3 region has the DNA TGTGCCAGCAGCGTAGACGGTTGGGGGGGTCCAGATACGCAGTATTTT. Protein sequence: CASSVDGWGGPDTQYF.